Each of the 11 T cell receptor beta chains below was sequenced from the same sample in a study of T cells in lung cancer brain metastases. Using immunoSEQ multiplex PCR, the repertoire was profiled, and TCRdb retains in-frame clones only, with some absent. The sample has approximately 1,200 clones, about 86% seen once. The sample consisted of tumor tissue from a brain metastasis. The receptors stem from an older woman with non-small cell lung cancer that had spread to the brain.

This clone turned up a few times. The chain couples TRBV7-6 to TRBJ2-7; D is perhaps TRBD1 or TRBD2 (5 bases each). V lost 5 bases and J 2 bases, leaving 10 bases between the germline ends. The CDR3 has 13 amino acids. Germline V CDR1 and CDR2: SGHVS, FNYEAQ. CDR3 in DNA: TGTGCCAGCAGCACGGGACCGCCCTACGAGCAGTACTTC. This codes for CASSTGPPYEQYF.

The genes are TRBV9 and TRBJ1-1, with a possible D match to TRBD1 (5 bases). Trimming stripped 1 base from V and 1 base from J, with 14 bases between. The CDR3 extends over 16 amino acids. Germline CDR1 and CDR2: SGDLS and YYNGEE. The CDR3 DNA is TGTGCCAGCAGCGTAACCCCCTTGGGACCGAACACTGAAGCTTTCTTT. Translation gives CASSVTPLGPNTEAFF.

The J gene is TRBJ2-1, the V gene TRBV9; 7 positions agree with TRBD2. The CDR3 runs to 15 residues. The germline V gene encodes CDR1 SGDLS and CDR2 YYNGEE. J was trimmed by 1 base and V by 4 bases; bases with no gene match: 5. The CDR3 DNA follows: TGTGCCAGCAGCCCTAGCGGACTTTCCTACAATGAGCAGTTCTTC. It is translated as CASSPSGLSYNEQFF.

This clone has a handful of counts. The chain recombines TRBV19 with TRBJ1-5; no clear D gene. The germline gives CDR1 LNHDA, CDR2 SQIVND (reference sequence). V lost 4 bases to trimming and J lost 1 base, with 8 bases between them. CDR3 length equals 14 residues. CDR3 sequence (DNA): TGTGCCAGTAGTACAGGAGAGAGCAATCAGCCCCAGCATTTT. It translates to CASSTGESNQPQHF. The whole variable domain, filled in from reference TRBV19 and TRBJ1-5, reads DGGITQSPKYLFRKEGQNVTLSCEQNLNHDAMYWYRQDPGQGLRLIYYSQIVNDFQKGDIAEGYSVSREKKESFPLTVTSAQKNPTAFYLCASSTGESNQPQHFGDGTRLSIL.

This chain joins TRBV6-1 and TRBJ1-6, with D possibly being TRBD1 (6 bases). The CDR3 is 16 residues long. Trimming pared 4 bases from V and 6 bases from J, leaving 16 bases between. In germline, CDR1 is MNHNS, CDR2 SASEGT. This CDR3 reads CASSGTGGRPNSPLHF. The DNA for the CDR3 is TGTGCCAGCAGTGGTACGGGGGGCCGACCTAATTCACCCCTCCACTTT.

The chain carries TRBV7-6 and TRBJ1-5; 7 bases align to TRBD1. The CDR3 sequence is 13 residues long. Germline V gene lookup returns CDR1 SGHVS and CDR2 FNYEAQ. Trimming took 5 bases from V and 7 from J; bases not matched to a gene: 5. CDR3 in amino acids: CASSLGQHQPQHF. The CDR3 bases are TGTGCCAGCAGCCTGGGACAGCACCAGCCCCAGCATTTT.

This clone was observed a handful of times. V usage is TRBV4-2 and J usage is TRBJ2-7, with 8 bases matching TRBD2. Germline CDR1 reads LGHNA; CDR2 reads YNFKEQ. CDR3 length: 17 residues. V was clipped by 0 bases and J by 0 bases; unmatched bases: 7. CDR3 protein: CASSQDPTSGPSYEQYF. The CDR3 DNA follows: TGTGCCAGCAGCCAAGACCCAACTAGCGGACCCTCCTACGAGCAGTACTTC.

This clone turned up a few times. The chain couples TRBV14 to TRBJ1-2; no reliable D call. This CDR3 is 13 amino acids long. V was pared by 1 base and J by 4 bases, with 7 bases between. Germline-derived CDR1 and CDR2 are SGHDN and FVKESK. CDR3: CASSQVRTYGYTF. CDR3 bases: TGTGCCAGCAGCCAAGTTCGGACCTATGGCTACACCTTC.

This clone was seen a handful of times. The CDR3 here is CASSPGGQGKFF. CDR3 sequence (DNA): TGTGCCAGCTCACCAGGGGGACAGGGGAAGTTCTTC. This chain uses TRBV18 with TRBJ2-1; 10 bases agree with TRBD1. The J segment lost 14 bases and the V segment lost 2 bases, leaving 3 bases of the junction unmatched. From germline, CDR1 is KGHSH and CDR2 LQKENI. The CDR3 is made up of 12 amino acids.

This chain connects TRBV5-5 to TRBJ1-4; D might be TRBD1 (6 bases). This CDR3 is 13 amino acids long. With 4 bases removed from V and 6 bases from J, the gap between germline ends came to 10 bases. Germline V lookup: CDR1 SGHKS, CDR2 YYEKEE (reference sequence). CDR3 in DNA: TGTGCCAGCAGCCGTACAGGGCATGAAAAACTGTTTTTT. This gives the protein CASSRTGHEKLFF.

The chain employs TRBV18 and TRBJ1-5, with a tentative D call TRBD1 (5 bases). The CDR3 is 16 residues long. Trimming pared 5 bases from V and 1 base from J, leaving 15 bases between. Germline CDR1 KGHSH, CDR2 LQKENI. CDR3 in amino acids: CASSAIRGSSNQPQHF. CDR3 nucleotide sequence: TGTGCCAGCTCAGCTATAAGGGGTTCGAGCAATCAGCCCCAGCATTTT. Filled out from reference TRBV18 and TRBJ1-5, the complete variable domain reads NAGVMQNPRHLVRRRGQEARLRCSPMKGHSHVYWYRQLPEEGLKFMVYLQKENIIDESGMPKERFSAEFPKEGPSILRIQQVVRGDSAAYFCASSAIRGSSNQPQHFGDGTRLSIL.